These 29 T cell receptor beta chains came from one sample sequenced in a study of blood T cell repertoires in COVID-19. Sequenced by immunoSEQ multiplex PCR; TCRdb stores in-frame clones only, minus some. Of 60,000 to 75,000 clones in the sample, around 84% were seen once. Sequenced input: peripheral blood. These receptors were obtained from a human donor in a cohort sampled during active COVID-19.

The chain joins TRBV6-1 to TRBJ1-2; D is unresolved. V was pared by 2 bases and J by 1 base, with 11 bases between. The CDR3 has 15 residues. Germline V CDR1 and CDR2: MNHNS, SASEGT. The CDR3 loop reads CASSESQVFNYGYTF. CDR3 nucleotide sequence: TGTGCCAGCAGTGAATCTCAGGTCTTTAACTATGGCTACACCTTC.

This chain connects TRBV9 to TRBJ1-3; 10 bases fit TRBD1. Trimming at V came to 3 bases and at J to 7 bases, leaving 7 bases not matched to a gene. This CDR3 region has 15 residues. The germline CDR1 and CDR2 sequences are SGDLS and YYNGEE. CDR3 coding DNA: TGTGCCAGCAGCGAATCCGGGACAGGGGCGAACACCATATATTTT. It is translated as CASSESGTGANTIYF.

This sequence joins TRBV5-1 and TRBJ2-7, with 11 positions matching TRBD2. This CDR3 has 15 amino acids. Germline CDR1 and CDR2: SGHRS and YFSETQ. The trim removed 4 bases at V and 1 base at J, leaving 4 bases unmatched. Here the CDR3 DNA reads TGCGCCAGCAGCAGAGTAGCGGGGGGGTCCTACGAGCAGTACTTC. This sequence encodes CASSRVAGGSYEQYF.

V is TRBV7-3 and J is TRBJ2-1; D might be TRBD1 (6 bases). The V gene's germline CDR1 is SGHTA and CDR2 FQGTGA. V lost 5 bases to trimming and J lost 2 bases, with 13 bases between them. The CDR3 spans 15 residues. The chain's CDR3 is CASSLKTGAYNEQFF. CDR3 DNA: TGTGCCAGCAGCCTAAAGACAGGAGCCTACAATGAGCAGTTCTTC.

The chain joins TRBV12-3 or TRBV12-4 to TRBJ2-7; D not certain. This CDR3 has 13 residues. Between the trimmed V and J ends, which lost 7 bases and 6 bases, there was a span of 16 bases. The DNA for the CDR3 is TGTGCCAGCAACCCCCCAGGTACCCCCGAGCAGTACTTC. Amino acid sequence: CASNPPGTPEQYF.

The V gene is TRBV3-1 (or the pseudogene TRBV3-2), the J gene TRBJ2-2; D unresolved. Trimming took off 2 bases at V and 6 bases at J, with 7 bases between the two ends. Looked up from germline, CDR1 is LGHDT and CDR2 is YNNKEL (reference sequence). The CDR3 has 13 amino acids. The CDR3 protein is CASSQLLSGELFF. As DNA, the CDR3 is TGTGCCAGCAGCCAATTACTATCCGGGGAGCTGTTTTTT.

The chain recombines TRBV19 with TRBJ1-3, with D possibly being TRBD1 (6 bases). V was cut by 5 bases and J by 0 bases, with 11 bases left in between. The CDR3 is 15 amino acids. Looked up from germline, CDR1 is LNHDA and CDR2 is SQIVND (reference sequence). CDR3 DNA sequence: TGTGCCAGTAGTTGGACAGAGAGCTCTGGAAACACCATATATTTT. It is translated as CASSWTESSGNTIYF. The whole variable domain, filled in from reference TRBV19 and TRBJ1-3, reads DGGITQSPKYLFRKEGQNVTLSCEQNLNHDAMYWYRQDPGQGLRLIYYSQIVNDFQKGDIAEGYSVSREKKESFPLTVTSAQKNPTAFYLCASSWTESSGNTIYFGEGSWLTVV.

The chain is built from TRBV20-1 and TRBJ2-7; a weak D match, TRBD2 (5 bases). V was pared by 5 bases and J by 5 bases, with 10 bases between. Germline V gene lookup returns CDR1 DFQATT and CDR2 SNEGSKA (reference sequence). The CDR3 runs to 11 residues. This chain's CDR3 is CSAPRGHEQYF. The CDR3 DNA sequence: TGCAGTGCTCCCCGGGGTCACGAGCAGTACTTC.

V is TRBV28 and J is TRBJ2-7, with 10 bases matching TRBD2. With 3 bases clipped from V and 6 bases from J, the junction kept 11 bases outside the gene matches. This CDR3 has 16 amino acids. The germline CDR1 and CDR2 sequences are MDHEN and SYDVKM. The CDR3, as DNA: TGTGCCAGCAGTTTCCCCCCTAGCGGGAGTCGACTCGAGCAGTACTTC. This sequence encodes CASSFPPSGSRLEQYF.

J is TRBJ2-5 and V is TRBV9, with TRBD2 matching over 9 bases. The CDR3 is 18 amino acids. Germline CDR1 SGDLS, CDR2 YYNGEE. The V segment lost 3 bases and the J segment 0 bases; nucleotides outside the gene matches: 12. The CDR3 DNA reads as TGTGCCAGCAGCGCCAGGGGAGCGGGGGGCGTGTACCAAGAGACCCAGTACTTC. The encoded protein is CASSARGAGGVYQETQYF.

The CDR3 here is CASSLGDSNTEAFF. CDR3 nucleotide sequence: TGTGCCAGCAGCTTGGGGGACAGCAACACTGAAGCTTTCTTT. The chain carries TRBV5-5 and TRBJ1-1, with TRBD1 matching over 7 bases. The CDR3 totals 14 residues. Germline V gene lookup returns CDR1 SGHKS and CDR2 YYEKEE (reference sequence). Unmatched junction bases numbered 1, after V lost 0 bases and J lost 2 bases.

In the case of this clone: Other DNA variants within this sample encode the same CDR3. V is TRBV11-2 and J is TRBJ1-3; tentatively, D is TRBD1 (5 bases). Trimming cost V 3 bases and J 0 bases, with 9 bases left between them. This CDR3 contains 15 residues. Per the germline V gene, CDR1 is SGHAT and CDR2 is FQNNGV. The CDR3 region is CASSFTGVSGNTIYF. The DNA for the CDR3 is TGTGCCAGCAGCTTCACGGGGGTCTCTGGAAACACCATATATTTT.

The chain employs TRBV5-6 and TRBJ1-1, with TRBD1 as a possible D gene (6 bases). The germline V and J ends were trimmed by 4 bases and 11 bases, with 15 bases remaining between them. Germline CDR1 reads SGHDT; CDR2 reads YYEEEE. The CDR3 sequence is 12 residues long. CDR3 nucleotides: TGTGCCAGCAGCCCGGACAGCGGGAAGGCTTTCTTT. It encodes CASSPDSGKAFF.

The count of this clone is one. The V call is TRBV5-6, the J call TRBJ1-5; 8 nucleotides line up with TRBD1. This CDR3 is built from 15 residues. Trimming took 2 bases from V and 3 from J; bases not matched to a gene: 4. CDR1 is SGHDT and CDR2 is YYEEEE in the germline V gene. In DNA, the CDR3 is TGTGCCAGCAGCTTTGGGACAGGACCCAATCAGCCCCAGCATTTT. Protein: CASSFGTGPNQPQHF.

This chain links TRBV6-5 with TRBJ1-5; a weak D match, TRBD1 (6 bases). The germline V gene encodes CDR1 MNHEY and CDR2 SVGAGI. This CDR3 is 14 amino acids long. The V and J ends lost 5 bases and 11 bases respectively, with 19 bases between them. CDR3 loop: CASSRGQAGGTQHF. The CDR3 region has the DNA TGTGCCAGCAGTCGGGGACAAGCCGGGGGGACCCAGCATTTT.

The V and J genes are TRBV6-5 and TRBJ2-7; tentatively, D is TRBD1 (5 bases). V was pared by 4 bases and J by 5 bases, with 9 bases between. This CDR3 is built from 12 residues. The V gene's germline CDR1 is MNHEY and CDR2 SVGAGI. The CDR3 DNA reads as TGTGCCAGCAGTTCGACAGACAACGAGCAGTACTTC. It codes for CASSSTDNEQYF.

The CDR3 DNA sequence: TGTGCCAGCAGTTTTAGGGGGGGCCATGAGCAGTTCTTC. Amino acid sequence: CASSFRGGHEQFF. This chain joins TRBV27 and TRBJ2-1; a possible D gene is TRBD2 (7 bases). The germline V and J ends were trimmed by 3 bases and 8 bases, with 11 bases remaining between them. There are 13 residues in the CDR3. Germline V lookup: CDR1 MNHEY, CDR2 SMNVEV (reference sequence).

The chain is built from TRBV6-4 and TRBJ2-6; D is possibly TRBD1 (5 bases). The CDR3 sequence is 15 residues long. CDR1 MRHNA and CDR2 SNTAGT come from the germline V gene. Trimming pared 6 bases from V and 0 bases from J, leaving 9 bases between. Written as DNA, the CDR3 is TGTGCCAGCAGCAGGACACTCTCTGGGGCCAACGTCCTGACTTTC. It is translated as CASSRTLSGANVLTF.

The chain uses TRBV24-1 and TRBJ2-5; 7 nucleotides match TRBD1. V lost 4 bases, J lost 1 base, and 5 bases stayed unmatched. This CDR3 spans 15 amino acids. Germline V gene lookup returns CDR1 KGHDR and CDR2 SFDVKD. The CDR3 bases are TGTGCCACCAGTGACCCGGGACAGCCCCAAGAGACCCAGTACTTC. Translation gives CATSDPGQPQETQYF.

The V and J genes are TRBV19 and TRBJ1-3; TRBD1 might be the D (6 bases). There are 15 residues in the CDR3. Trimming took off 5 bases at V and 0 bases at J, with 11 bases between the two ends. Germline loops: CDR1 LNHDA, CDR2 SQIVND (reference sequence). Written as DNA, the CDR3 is TGTGCCAGTAGTGTCGGACAGAACTCTGGAAACACCATATATTTT. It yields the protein CASSVGQNSGNTIYF.

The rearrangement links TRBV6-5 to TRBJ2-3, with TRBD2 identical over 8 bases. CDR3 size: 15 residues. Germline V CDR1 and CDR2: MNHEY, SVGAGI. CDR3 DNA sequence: TGTGCACCGGGTTTGAGCGGGGGCCGCACAGATACGCAGTATTTT. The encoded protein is CAPGLSGGRTDTQYF.

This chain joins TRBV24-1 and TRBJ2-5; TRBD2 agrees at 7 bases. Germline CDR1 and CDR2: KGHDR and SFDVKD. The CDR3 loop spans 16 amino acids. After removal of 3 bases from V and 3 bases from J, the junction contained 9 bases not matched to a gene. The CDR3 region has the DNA TGTGCCACCAGTGATGGGGGAGGGCCGAGGGAAGAGACCCAGTACTTC. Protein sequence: CATSDGGGPREETQYF.

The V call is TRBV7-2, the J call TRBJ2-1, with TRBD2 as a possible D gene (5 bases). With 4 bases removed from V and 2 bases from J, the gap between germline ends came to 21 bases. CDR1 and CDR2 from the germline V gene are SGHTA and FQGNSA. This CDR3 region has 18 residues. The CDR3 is CASSSQLGKRYPYNEQFF. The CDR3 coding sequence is TGTGCCAGCAGCTCCCAACTCGGGAAACGGTACCCCTACAATGAGCAGTTCTTC. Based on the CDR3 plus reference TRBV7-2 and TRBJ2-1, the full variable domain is GAGVSQSPSNKVTEKGKDVELRCDPISGHTALYWYRQSLGQGLEFLIYFQGNSAPDKSGLPSDRFSAERTGGSVSTLTIQRTQQEDSAVYLCASSSQLGKRYPYNEQFFGPGTRLTVL.

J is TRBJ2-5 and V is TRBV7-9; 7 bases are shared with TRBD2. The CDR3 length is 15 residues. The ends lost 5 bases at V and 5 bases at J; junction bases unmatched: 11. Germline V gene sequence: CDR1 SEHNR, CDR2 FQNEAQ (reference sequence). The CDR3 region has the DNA TGTGCCAGCAGCCCTACCGGGGGGTTCGGGGAGACCCAGTACTTC. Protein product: CASSPTGGFGETQYF.

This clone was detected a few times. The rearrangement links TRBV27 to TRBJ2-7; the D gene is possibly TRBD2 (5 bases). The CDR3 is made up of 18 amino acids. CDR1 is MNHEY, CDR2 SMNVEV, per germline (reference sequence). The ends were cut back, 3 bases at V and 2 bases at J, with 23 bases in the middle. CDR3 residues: CASSFSSTIRDPTYEQYF. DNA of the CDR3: TGTGCCAGCAGTTTCTCCAGTACGATCCGGGATCCTACCTACGAGCAGTACTTC.

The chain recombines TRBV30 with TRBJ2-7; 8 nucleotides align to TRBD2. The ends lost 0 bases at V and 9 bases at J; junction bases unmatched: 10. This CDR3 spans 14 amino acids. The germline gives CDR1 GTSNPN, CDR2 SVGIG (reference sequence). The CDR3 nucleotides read TGTGCCTGGAGTGTACTTGAAGGGCGGGGGGCGCAGTACTTC. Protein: CAWSVLEGRGAQYF.

CDR3 sequence (DNA): TGTGCCAGCAGCTTAGAGGGAGGAGAGACCCAGTACTTC. Its protein is CASSLEGGETQYF. The chain carries TRBV7-2 and TRBJ2-5; TRBD2 is a possible D gene (6 bases). Trimming removed 1 base from V and 4 bases from J, with 7 bases in between. The germline V gene encodes CDR1 SGHTA and CDR2 FQGNSA. The CDR3 has 13 residues. The full variable domain, in which reference TRBV7-2 and TRBJ2-5 provide the parts outside the CDR3, is GAGVSQSPSNKVTEKGKDVELRCDPISGHTALYWYRQSLGQGLEFLIYFQGNSAPDKSGLPSDRFSAERTGGSVSTLTIQRTQQEDSAVYLCASSLEGGETQYFGPGTRLLVL.

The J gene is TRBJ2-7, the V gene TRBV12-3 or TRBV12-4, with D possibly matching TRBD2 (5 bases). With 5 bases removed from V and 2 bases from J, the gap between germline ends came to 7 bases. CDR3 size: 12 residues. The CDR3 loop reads CASSRGTYEQYF. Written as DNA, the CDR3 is TGTGCCAGCAGTCGGGGAACCTACGAGCAGTACTTC.

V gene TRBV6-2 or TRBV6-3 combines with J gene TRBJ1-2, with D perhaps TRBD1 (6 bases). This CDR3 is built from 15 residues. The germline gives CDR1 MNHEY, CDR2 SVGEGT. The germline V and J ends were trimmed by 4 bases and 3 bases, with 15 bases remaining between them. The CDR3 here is CASSFLRQEYYGYTF. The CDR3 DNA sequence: TGTGCCAGCAGTTTCCTTCGACAGGAATACTATGGCTACACCTTC.